Following are 9 T cell receptor beta chains from one sample sequenced in a study of blood T cells in healthy people across ages. For the second PCR, which ran for about 7 to 11 cycles, a sample-barcoded 5' primer and a J-beta primer mix were used. TCRdb analysed the 5' RACE reads with MiXCR anew, one entry per CDR3 protein. The table includes roughly 650,000 distinct CDR3 sequences, 32% detected once. Sequencing was performed on blood. The receptors stem from an elderly woman in good health.

This clonotype was picked up a small number of times. This chain joins TRBV27 and TRBJ1-5; D remains ambiguous. The germline V gene has CDR1 MNHEY and CDR2 SMNVEV (reference sequence). V was shortened by 5 bases and J by 1 base, with 12 bases between the two germline ends. The CDR3 loop spans 15 amino acids. The CDR3 DNA sequence: TGTGCCAGCAGTATGAATCCGGCGAGCAATCAGCCCCAGCATTTT. Its protein is CASSMNPASNQPQHF.

The chain joins TRBV10-3 to TRBJ2-4, with 8 bases matching TRBD1. Gene TRBJ2-7 matches the end of the DNA better, so the J call may be wrong. This CDR3 is 13 amino acids long. From germline, CDR1 is ENHRY and CDR2 SYGVKD. The chain's CDR3 is CAISADRVSEQYF. The CDR3 DNA follows: TGTGCCATCAGTGCGGACAGGGTTAGCGAGCAGTACTTC.

V gene TRBV2 combines with J gene TRBJ1-5; D unresolved. The CDR3 sequence is 14 residues long. Germline CDR1 is SNHLY and CDR2 is FYNNEI. With 1 base removed from V and 0 bases from J, the gap between germline ends came to 4 bases. CDR3 region: CASSEGDSNQPQHF. The CDR3 nucleotides are TGTGCCAGCAGTGAAGGGGATAGCAATCAGCCCCAGCATTTT. Drawing the rest from reference TRBV2 and TRBJ1-5, the complete variable domain is EPEVTQTPSHQVTQMGQEVILRCVPISNHLYFYWYRQILGQKVEFLVSFYNNEISEKSEIFDDQFSVERPDGSNFTLKIRSTKLEDSAMYFCASSEGDSNQPQHFGDGTRLSIL.

This clonotype has at least ten counts. V and J are TRBV27 and TRBJ2-7; D gene ambiguous. Germline assignment: CDR1 MNHEY and CDR2 SMNVEV (reference sequence). V was pared by 3 bases and J by 1 base, with 13 bases between. This CDR3 spans 15 amino acids. As DNA, the CDR3 is TGTGCCAGCAGTTTGGGGTCAGTTCTGTCCTACGAGCAGTACTTC. It specifies CASSLGSVLSYEQYF.

The V gene is TRBV11-2, the J gene TRBJ1-4, with D maybe TRBD1 (6 bases). The CDR3 length is 14 residues. Germline V gives CDR1 SGHAT, CDR2 FQNNGV. Trimming stripped 6 bases from V and 2 bases from J, with 10 bases between. The CDR3 DNA sequence: TGTGCCAGCAGGGGGGCAGGGACTAATGAAAAACTGTTTTTT. It translates to CASRGAGTNEKLFF.

Points on this clonotype: A much more abundant neighbour one base away suggests this may be a read error. The chain employs TRBV5-4 and TRBJ2-3; 8 bases map to TRBD1. CDR1 SGHNT and CDR2 YYREEE come from the germline V gene (reference sequence). The CDR3 totals 16 residues. CDR3 sequence (DNA): TGTGCCAACAGCTCAAAGCGGCAGGGGGCGTCAGATACGCAGTATTTT. Encoded protein: CANSSKRQGASDTQYF. The whole variable domain, filled in from reference TRBV5-4 and TRBJ2-3, reads ETGVTQSPTHLIKTRGQQVTLRCSSQSGHNTVSWYQQALGQGPQFIFQYYREEENGRGNFPPRFSGLQFPNYSSELNVNALELDDSALYLCANSSKRQGASDTQYFGPGTRLTVL.

This clonotype was counted many times. The CDR3 sequence: CASSLGTGGAPDTQYF. As DNA, the CDR3 is TGTGCCAGCAGCTTAGGTACCGGGGGGGCCCCAGATACGCAGTATTTT. The V and J genes are TRBV7-6 and TRBJ2-3, with 8 bases matching TRBD2. Looked up from germline, CDR1 is SGHVS and CDR2 is FNYEAQ. V lost 1 base, J lost 4 bases, and 7 bases stayed unmatched. The CDR3 has 16 amino acids.

Details on this clonotype: This may arise from a read error, as a much more abundant clone is one base away. The chain links TRBV20-1 to TRBJ2-1, with D perhaps matching TRBD1 (5 bases). Germline CDR1 and CDR2: DFQATT and SNEGSKA (reference sequence). This CDR3 is built from 14 residues. The germline V and J ends were trimmed by 7 bases and 0 bases, with 13 bases remaining between them. CDR3 region: CSVPGFSSYNEQFF. The CDR3 DNA follows: TGCAGTGTCCCAGGGTTCAGCTCCTACAATGAGCAGTTCTTC.

The chain carries TRBV12-3 or TRBV12-4 and TRBJ2-1; D gene ambiguous. CDR3 size: 10 residues. The V gene lost 4 bases and the J gene lost 9 bases, with 4 bases spanning the gap. Written as DNA, the CDR3 is TGTGCCAGCAGTTCCAGTGAGCAGTTCTTC. Its translation is CASSSSEQFF.